The sequence of this T cell receptor beta chain was determined in a study of cytomegalovirus exposure and HLA in healthy donors. Whole-study findings and limits: Roughly uniform depth of sequencing across donors was assumed in presence/absence analyses.

The CDR3 loop spans 16 amino acids. V lost 5 bases and J lost 8; bases outside the gene matches: 14. Germline V CDR1 and CDR2: SEHNR, FQNEAQ (reference sequence). With regard to this clone: Its antigen remains unidentified.

PCR involved 60 Vbeta and 13 Jbeta primers. Clones were read by immunoSEQ multiplex PCR, and TCRdb kept only the in-frame ones, dropping some. The sample has 90,000 to 100,000 clones, about 80% seen once. Specimen: PBMCs. The gene calls are TRBV7-9 and TRBJ2-1, with 8 nucleotides matching TRBD2. This sequence originates from a man aged 35 to 55 in good health and CMV-seronegative. CDR3 coding DNA: TGTGCCAGCAGCCTTAGCTGGACTAGCCTCTCATATGAGCAGTTCTTC. This gives the protein CASSLSWTSLSYEQFF. The full variable domain, with the rest looked up from reference TRBV7-9 and TRBJ2-1, is DTGVSQNPRHKITKRGQNVTFRCDPISEHNRLYWYRQTLGQGPEFLTYFQNEAQLEKSRLLSDRFSAERPKGSFSTLEIQRTEQGDSAMYLCASSLSWTSLSYEQFFGPGTRLTVL.